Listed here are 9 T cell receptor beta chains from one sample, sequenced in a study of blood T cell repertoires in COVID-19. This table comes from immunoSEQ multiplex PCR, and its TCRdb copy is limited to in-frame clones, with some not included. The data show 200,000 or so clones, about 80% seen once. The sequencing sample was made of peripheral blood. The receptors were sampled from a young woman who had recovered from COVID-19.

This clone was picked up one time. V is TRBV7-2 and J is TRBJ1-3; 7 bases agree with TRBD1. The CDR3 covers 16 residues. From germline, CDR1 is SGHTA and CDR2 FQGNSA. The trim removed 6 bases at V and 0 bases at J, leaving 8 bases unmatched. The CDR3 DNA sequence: TGTGCCAGCAGGACAGGGACAGTTTCCTCTGGAAACACCATATATTTT. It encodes CASRTGTVSSGNTIYF.

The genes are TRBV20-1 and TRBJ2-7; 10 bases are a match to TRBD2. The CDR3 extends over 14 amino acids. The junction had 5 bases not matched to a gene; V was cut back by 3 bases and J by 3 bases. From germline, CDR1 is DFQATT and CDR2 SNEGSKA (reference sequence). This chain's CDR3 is CSASSSGRVYEQYF. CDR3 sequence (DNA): TGCAGTGCTAGTTCTAGCGGGAGAGTCTACGAGCAGTACTTC.

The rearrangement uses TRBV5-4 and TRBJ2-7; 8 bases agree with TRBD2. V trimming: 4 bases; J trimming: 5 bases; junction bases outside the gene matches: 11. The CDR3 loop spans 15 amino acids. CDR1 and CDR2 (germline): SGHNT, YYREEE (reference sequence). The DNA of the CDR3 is TGTGCCAGCAGCGAAGCCGGGGGGGGGACTGACGAGCAGTACTTC. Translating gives CASSEAGGGTDEQYF.

The CDR3 loop reads CASSLSEVNTEAFF. DNA of the CDR3: TGCGCCAGCAGCTTGTCTGAGGTGAACACTGAAGCTTTCTTT. The J gene is TRBJ1-1, the V gene TRBV5-1; D unclear. The CDR3 is 14 residues long. CDR1 and CDR2 (germline): SGHRS, YFSETQ. Trimming shortened V by 1 base and J by 0 bases, and 7 bases separated the two germline ends.

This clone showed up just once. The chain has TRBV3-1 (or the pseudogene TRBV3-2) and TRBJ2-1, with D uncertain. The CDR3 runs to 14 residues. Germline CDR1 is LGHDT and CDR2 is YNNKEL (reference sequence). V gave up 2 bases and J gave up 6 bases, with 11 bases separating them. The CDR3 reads CASSQIERRNEQFF. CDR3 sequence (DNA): TGTGCCAGCAGCCAAATCGAGCGCCGCAATGAGCAGTTCTTC.

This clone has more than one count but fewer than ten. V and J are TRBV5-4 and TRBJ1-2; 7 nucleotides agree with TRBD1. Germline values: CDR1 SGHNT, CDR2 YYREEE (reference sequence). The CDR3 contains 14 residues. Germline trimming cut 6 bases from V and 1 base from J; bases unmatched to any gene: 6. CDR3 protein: CASTLDRLNYGYTF. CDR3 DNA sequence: TGTGCCAGCACCCTGGACAGGCTTAACTATGGCTACACCTTC.

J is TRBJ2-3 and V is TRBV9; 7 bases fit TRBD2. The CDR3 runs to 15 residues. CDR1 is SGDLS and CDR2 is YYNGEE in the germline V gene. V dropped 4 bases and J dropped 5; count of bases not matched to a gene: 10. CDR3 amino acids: CASSSTGGLLDTQYF. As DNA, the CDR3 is TGTGCCAGCAGCTCCACGGGGGGATTGCTAGATACGCAGTATTTT. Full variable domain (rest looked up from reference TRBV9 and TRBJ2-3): DSGVTQTPKHLITATGQRVTLRCSPRSGDLSVYWYQQSLDQGLQFLIQYYNGEERAKGNILERFSAQQFPDLHSELNLSSLELGDSALYFCASSSTGGLLDTQYFGPGTRLTVL.

This CDR3 is CASSYLGQGDTQYF. The CDR3 DNA sequence: TGTGCCAGCAGTTACCTCGGACAGGGGGATACGCAGTATTTT. This sequence joins TRBV6-2 or TRBV6-3 and TRBJ2-3, with 9 bases lining up with TRBD1. Germline lookup yields CDR1 MNHEY and CDR2 SVGEGT. With V trimmed by 2 bases and J by 6 bases, 3 bases remained unmatched. CDR3 length equals 14 residues.

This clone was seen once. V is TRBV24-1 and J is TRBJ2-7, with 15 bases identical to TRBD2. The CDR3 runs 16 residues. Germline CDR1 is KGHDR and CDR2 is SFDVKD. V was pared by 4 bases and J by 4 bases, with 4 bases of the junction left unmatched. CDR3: CATSDPGTSGRYEQYF. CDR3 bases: TGTGCCACCAGTGACCCCGGGACTAGCGGGAGGTACGAGCAGTACTTC.